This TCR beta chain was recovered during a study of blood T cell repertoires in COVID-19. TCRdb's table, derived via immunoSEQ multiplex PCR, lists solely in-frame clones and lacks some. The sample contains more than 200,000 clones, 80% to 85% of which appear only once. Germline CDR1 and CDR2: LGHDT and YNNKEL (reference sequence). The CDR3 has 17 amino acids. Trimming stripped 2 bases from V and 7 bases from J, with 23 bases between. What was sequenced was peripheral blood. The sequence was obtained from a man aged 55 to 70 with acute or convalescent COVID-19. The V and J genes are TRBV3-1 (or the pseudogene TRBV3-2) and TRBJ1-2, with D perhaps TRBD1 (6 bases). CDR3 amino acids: CASSQYGGGRGAGGYTF. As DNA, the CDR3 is TGTGCCAGCAGCCAATATGGGGGTGGCAGGGGCGCTGGTGGCTACACCTTC.